The T cell receptor beta chain under discussion was sequenced for a study of T cells in Graves' hyperthyroidism and ophthalmopathy. Broader study findings: For ophthalmopathy, model prediction preceded onset by a median roughly 6.5 months.

CDR1 is MNHNS and CDR2 is SASEGT in the germline V gene. The germline V and J ends were trimmed by 0 bases and 1 base, with 7 bases remaining between them. This CDR3 contains 15 residues. The CDR3 regions of TCR beta were amplified from RNA transcripts. The TCR CDR3 first-round RT-PCR relied on the HTBI primer set. TCRdb re-analysed the multiplex PCR reads in MiXCR, keeping a single row per CDR3 protein. The sample records 400,000 to 600,000 distinct CDR3 sequences, about 15% being singletons. This clonotype was observed many times. The antigen is undetermined. The sample was blood. The clonotype was recovered from a woman aged 30 to 39 with Graves' ophthalmopathy. This sequence joins TRBV6-1 and TRBJ2-1; D is tentatively TRBD1 or TRBD2 (5 bases each). The CDR3 DNA sequence: TGTGCCAGCAGTGAAGCGGGGACGTCCTACAATGAGCAGTTCTTC. Encoded protein: CASSEAGTSYNEQFF.